Sequencing of this T cell receptor (beta chain) was carried out in a study of T cells after yellow fever vaccination. Each CDR3 protein gets one entry after TCRdb re-called the 5' RACE reads with MiXCR. Of hundreds of thousands of distinct CDR3 sequences listed, roughly 20% are singletons. The V gene lost 5 bases and the J gene lost 4 bases, with 9 bases spanning the gap. Germline-derived CDR1 and CDR2 are LNHNV and YYDKDF (reference sequence). The CDR3 length is 13 residues. The rearrangement joins TRBV15 to TRBJ1-5; no clear D. This specimen was PBMCs, taken before the yellow fever booster vaccination. The source is a man aged 18 to 30 who received the YFV17D yellow fever vaccine. This CDR3 reads CATSRGWNQPQHF. The DNA for the CDR3 is TGTGCCACCAGCCGAGGATGGAATCAGCCCCAGCATTTT.